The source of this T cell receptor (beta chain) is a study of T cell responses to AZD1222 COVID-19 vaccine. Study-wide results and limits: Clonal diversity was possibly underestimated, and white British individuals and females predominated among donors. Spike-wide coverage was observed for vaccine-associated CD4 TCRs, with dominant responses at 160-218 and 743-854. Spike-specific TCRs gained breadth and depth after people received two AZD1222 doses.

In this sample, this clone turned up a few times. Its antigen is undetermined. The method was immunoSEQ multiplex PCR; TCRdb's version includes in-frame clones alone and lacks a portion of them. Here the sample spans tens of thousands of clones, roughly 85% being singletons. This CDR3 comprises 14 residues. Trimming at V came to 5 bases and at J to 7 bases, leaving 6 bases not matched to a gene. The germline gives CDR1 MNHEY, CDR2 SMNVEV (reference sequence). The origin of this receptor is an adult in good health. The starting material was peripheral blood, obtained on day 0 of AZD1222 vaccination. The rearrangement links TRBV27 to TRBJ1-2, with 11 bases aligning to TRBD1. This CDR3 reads CASSQDGTGGGYTF. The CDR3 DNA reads TGTGCCAGCAGTCAAGACGGGACAGGGGGTGGCTACACCTTC.